This T cell receptor (beta chain) originates from a study of blood T cell repertoires in COVID-19. CDR3 length: 15 residues. Trimming at V came to 2 bases and at J to 5 bases, leaving 8 bases not matched to a gene. Germline CDR1 and CDR2: SGHAT and FQNNGV. Authors' data handling: Estimates of nucleated cell counts were drawn from the amplification of reference gene primers. Sequencing used immunoSEQ multiplex PCR; TCRdb keeps in-frame clones, though not all of them. That table supplies the V and J calls and clone size; D and trimming were determined from the DNA. The sample shows around 46,000 clones, about three quarters of them seen only once.

The TCR sequence derives from a human donor with active or convalescent COVID-19. The donor label of this sample is uncertain. This sequence joins TRBV11-2 and TRBJ2-5; 7 positions agree with TRBD2. Sequencing was carried out using peripheral blood. This CDR3 is CASSLYSREMETQYF. DNA of the CDR3: TGTGCCAGCAGCTTATACTCGCGGGAGATGGAGACCCAGTACTTC. Drawing the rest from reference TRBV11-2 and TRBJ2-5, the complete variable domain is EAGVAQSPRYKIIEKRQSVAFWCNPISGHATLYWYQQILGQGPKLLIQFQNNGVVDDSQLPKDRFSAERLKGVDSTLKIQPAKLEDSAVYLCASSLYSREMETQYFGPGTRLLVL.